The clone carrying this TCR beta chain was recorded a few times. These data originate in a study of response to subunit inactivated influenza vaccine. The CDR3 covers 11 residues. V gave up 6 bases and J gave up 5 bases, with 4 bases separating them. Germline CDR1 and CDR2: ENHRY and SYGVKD. One entry per CDR3 protein, called by TCRdb with MiXCR from the RT-PCR reads. The profile covers more than 700,000 distinct CDR3 sequences, with 21% appearing a single time and around 9.6% taken by the ten largest. The clonotype originates from a man aged 50 or older who received an inactivated influenza vaccine. The sample in question was PBMCs from blood, obtained 5 days after vaccination. The chain combines TRBV10-3 with TRBJ2-2; no firm D call. In nucleotides, the CDR3 is TGTGCCATCAGCTCAACCGGGGAGCTGTTTTTT. It yields the protein CAISSTGELFF.